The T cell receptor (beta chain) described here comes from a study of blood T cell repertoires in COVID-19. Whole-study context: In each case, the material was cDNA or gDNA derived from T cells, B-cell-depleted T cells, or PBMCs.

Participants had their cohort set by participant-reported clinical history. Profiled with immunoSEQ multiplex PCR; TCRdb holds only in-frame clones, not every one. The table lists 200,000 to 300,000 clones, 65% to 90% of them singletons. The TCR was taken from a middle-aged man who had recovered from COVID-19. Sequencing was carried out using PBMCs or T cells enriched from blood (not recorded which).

The CDR3 bases are TGTGCCAGCAGCGGCGGGACTCGTGAAGAGACCCAGTACTTC. This codes for CASSGGTREETQYF. The genes are TRBV5-4 and TRBJ2-5, with D perhaps matching TRBD2 (6 bases). Between the trimmed V and J ends, which lost 4 bases and 3 bases, there was a span of 13 bases. Germline V gene data show CDR1 as SGHNT and CDR2 as YYREEE (reference sequence). The CDR3 loop spans 14 amino acids. Complete variable domain (other parts from reference TRBV5-4 and TRBJ2-5): ETGVTQSPTHLIKTRGQQVTLRCSSQSGHNTVSWYQQALGQGPQFIFQYYREEENGRGNFPPRFSGLQFPNYSSELNVNALELDDSALYLCASSGGTREETQYFGPGTRLLVL.